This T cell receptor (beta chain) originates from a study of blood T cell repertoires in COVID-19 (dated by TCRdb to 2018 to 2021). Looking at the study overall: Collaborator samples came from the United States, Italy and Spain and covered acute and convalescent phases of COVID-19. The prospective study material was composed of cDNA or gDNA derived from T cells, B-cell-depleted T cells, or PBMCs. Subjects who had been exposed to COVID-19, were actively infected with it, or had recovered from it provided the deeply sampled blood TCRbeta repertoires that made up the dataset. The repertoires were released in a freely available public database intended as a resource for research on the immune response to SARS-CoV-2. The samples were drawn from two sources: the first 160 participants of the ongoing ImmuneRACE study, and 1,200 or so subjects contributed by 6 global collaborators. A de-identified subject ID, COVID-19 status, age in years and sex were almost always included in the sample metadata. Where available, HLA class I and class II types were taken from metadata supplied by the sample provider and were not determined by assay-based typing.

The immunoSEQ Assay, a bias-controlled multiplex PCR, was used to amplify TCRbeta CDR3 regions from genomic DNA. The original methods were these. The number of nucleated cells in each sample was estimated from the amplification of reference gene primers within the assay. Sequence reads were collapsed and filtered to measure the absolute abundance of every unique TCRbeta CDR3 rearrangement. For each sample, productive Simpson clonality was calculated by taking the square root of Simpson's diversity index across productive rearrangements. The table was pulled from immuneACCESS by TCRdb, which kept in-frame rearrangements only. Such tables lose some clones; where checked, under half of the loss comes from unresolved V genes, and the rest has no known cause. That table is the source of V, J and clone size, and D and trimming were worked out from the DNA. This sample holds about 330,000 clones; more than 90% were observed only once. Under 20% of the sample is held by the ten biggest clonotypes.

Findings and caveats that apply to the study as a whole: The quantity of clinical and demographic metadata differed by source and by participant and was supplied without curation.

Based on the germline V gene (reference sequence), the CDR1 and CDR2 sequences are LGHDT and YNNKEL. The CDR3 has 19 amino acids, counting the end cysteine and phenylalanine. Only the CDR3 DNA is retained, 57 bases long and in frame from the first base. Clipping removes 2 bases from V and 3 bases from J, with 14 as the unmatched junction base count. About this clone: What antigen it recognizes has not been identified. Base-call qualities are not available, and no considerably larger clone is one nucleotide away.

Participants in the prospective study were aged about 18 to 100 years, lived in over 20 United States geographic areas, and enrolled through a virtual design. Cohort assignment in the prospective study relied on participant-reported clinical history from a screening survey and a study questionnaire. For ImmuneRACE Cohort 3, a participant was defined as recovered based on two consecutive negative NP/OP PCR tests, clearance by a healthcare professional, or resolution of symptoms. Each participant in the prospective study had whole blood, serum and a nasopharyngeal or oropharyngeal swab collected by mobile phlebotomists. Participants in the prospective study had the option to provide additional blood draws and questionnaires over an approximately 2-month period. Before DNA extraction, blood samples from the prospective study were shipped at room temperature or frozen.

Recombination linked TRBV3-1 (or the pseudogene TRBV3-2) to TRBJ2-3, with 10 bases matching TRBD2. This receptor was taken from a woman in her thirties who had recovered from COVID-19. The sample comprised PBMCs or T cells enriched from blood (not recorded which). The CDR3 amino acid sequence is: CASSQRGSGGAYGTDTQYF. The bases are TGTGCCAGCAGCCAAAGAGGGAGCGGGGGGGCGTATGGGACAGATACGCAGTATTTT.